Listed below are T cell receptor beta chains from one sample, sequenced in a study of T cell repertoires in ileal Crohn's disease. Measured with immunoSEQ multiplex PCR; TCRdb has only the in-frame clones, and not every one. Among tens of thousands of clones, about 80% were seen once, and the ten largest hold about 20%. Sample: ileal tissue. All receptors come from an adult with Crohn's disease. CDR3s include the opening cysteine and the closing phenylalanine or tryptophan. A D gene is named only where the DNA matches it firmly. Only part of the rows carry a size: once, few, many, or a class if the clone is expanded.

d_gene	abundance	v_gene	j_gene	CDR3aa	CDR3nt
-	-	TRBV11-2	TRBJ1-2	CASSQRNYGYTF	TGTGCCAGCAGCCAGCGGAACTATGGCTACACCTTC
-	-	TRBV30	TRBJ2-3	CAWSVKGRAVSDTQYF	TGTGCCTGGAGTGTAAAGGGCAGGGCGGTGTCAGATACGCAGTATTTT
-	-	TRBV30	TRBJ1-5	CAWSLSLGPNQPQHF	TGTGCCTGGAGTTTAAGTTTGGGCCCAAATCAGCCCCAGCATTTT
TRBD1	-	TRBV7-3	TRBJ2-1	CASSPQGADNNEQFF	TGTGCCAGCAGCCCACAGGGGGCGGATAACAATGAGCAGTTCTTC
-	-	TRBV6-6	TRBJ1-5	CASSPNPGQFNQPQHF	TGTGCCAGCAGTCCCAACCCCGGACAGTTCAATCAGCCCCAGCATTTT
-	-	TRBV6-5	TRBJ2-3	CASSYGGSTDTQYF	TGTGCCAGCAGTTACGGAGGGTCCACAGATACGCAGTATTTT
TRBD2	-	TRBV6-1	TRBJ2-5	CASSVQRGKETQYF	TGTGCCAGCAGTGTCCAGCGGGGGAAAGAGACCCAGTACTTC
TRBD1	-	TRBV7-9	TRBJ1-2	CASSSSASTGAYGYTF	TGTGCCAGCAGCTCCTCGGCTTCGACAGGGGCCTATGGCTACACCTTC
-	-	TRBV27	TRBJ2-1	CASSLSLPSSYNEQFF	TGTGCCAGCAGTTTATCCCTTCCGAGCTCCTACAATGAGCAGTTCTTC
TRBD2	-	TRBV5-6	TRBJ2-5	CASSPLAAGGPGTQYF	TGTGCCAGCAGCCCCCTAGCGGCGGGGGGGCCAGGGACCCAGTACTTC
-	-	TRBV5-4	TRBJ2-5	CASSLGGRDAETQYF	TGTGCCAGCAGCCTCGGGGGACGGGATGCGGAGACCCAGTACTTC
TRBD2	-	TRBV19	TRBJ2-6	CASTPGLAGSGANVLTF	TGTGCCAGTACCCCGGGACTAGCGGGCTCTGGGGCCAACGTCCTGACTTTC
-	once	TRBV6-6	TRBJ1-6	CATSLGQSYNSPLHF	TGTGCCACCTCCTTAGGACAGAGTTATAATTCACCCCTCCACTTT
TRBD1	-	TRBV11-3	TRBJ2-3	CASSLGTGGPDTQYF	TGTGCCAGCAGCTTAGGGACAGGGGGCCCGGATACGCAGTATTTT
TRBD2	-	TRBV6-5	TRBJ2-1	CASSGTSGSAQFF	TGTGCCAGCAGCGGGACTAGCGGGAGTGCGCAGTTCTTC
TRBD2	once	TRBV11-3	TRBJ2-7	CASSLTSGTGEQYF	TGTGCCAGCAGCCTCACTAGCGGGACAGGCGAGCAGTACTTC
-	-	TRBV5-1	TRBJ1-3	CASSMGTGGNTIYF	TGCGCCAGCAGCATGGGGACTGGGGGAAACACCATATATTTT
-	-	TRBV7-2	TRBJ2-1	CASSLGGLYNEQFF	TGTGCCAGCAGCTTAGGGGGGCTATACAATGAGCAGTTCTTC
TRBD1	-	TRBV5-6	TRBJ2-5	CASSPGDRAYGRETQYF	TGTGCCAGCAGCCCGGGGGACAGGGCCTATGGGCGAGAGACCCAGTACTTC
TRBD1	-	TRBV7-2	TRBJ2-7	CASSPQTGAYEQYF	TGTGCCAGCAGCCCCCAGACAGGGGCCTACGAGCAGTACTTC
-	-	TRBV25-1	TRBJ1-2	CASGSGVGYTF	TGTGCCAGCGGCTCAGGGGTTGGCTACACCTTC
-	-	TRBV6-5	TRBJ2-5	CASSFAAGGTQYF	TGTGCCAGCAGTTTCGCGGCGGGCGGTACCCAGTACTTC
TRBD1	-	TRBV6-5	TRBJ2-7	CASSSGTGLHEQYF	TGTGCCAGCAGTTCTGGGACAGGGCTTCACGAGCAGTACTTC
-	-	TRBV5-1	TRBJ1-1	CASSLGPGQPAAFF	TGCGCCAGCAGCTTGGGGCCGGGACAACCTGCGGCTTTCTTT
-	-	TRBV7-2	TRBJ1-5	CASSFTGSNQPQHF	TGTGCCAGCAGCTTCACAGGAAGCAATCAGCCCCAGCATTTT
-	-	TRBV5-3	TRBJ2-3	CARSPRPAGNTDTQYF	TGTGCCAGAAGCCCACGACCGGCAGGGAACACAGATACGCAGTATTTT
-	-	TRBV1	TRBJ2-7	CTSSQNPGTRAYEQYF	TGCACCAGCAGCCAAAATCCCGGGACTAGAGCCTACGAGCAGTACTTC
-	-	TRBV6-6	TRBJ2-7	CASSYSFGSYEQYF	TGTGCCAGCAGTTACTCGTTCGGGTCCTACGAGCAGTACTTC
-	-	TRBV7-9	TRBJ1-1	CASSLDELGRNTEAFF	TGTGCCAGCAGCTTAGACGAGCTGGGCCGGAACACTGAAGCTTTCTTT
-	once	TRBV9	TRBJ1-2	CASTSLYKQTGGYTF	TGTGCCAGCACCTCGTTGTACAAGCAAACAGGTGGCTACACCTTC
TRBD2	-	TRBV29-1	TRBJ2-7	CSAMASGREDEQYF	TGCAGCGCCATGGCTAGCGGGAGGGAGGACGAGCAGTACTTC
-	once	TRBV18	TRBJ1-1	CASSSVVNTEAFF	TGTGCCAGCTCTTCGGTGGTGAACACTGAAGCTTTCTTT
TRBD2	-	TRBV27	TRBJ2-4	CASSSLQRGENIQYF	TGTGCCAGCAGTTCCCTCCAGCGGGGGGAAAACATTCAGTACTTC
TRBD1	few	TRBV7-8	TRBJ2-7	CASSFDRGYEQYF	TGTGCCAGCAGCTTTGACAGGGGTTACGAGCAGTACTTC
-	few	TRBV5-1	TRBJ1-5	CATPGGNQPQHF	TGCGCCACCCCAGGGGGCAATCAGCCCCAGCATTTT
-	-	TRBV7-2	TRBJ2-7	CASSLAAGSPYEQYF	TGTGCCAGCAGCTTAGCTGCCGGGAGTCCCTACGAGCAGTACTTC
TRBD1	-	TRBV11-3	TRBJ2-5	CASSSGTGGQETQYF	TGTGCCAGCAGCTCCGGGACAGGGGGTCAGGAGACCCAGTACTTC
-	-	TRBV15	TRBJ1-4	CATSRDPTEKLFF	TGTGCCACCAGCAGAGATCCTACTGAAAAACTGTTTTTT
TRBD2	-	TRBV5-1	TRBJ2-1	CASSWVSGIGNNEQFF	TGCGCCAGCAGCTGGGTTAGCGGGATCGGAAACAATGAGCAGTTCTTC